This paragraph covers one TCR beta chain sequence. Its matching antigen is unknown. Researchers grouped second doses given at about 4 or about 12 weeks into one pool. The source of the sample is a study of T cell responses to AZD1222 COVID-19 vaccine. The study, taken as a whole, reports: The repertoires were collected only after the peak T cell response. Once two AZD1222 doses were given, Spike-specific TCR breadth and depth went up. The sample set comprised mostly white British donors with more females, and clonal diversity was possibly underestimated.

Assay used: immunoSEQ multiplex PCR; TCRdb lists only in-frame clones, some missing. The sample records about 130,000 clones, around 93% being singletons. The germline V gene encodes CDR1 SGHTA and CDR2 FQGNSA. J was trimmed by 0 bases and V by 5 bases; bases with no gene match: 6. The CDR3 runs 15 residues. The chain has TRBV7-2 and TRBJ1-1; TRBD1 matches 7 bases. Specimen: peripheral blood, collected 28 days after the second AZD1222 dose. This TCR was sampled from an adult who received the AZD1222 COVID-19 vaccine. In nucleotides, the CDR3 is TGTGCCAGCAGCGCGGACAGGACCTTGAACACTGAAGCTTTCTTT. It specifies CASSADRTLNTEAFF.